The 24 T cell receptor beta chains reported below all come from one sample, sequenced in a study of response to subunit inactivated influenza vaccine. TCRdb used MiXCR to reprocess the RT-PCR reads, holding one entry per CDR3 protein. The sample records 500,000 or so distinct CDR3 sequences, approximately 15% being singletons. Sequencing used CD4+ T cells sorted from PBMCs, obtained about 24 months after vaccination. Receptors were obtained from a man in his fifties or sixties who received an inactivated influenza vaccine.

The chain combines TRBV28 with TRBJ1-1, with a weak D call TRBD1 (6 bases). Germline V CDR1 and CDR2: MDHEN, SYDVKM. CDR3 length: 13 residues. Deletions cut 4 bases from V and 12 bases from J, with 18 bases between. The CDR3 here is CASSWTVVAETFF. CDR3 bases: TGTGCCAGCAGTTGGACAGTTGTGGCGGAAACTTTCTTT. The entire variable domain, with the rest obtained from reference TRBV28 and TRBJ1-1, is as follows: DVKVTQSSRYLVKRTGEKVFLECVQDMDHENMFWYRQDPGLGLRLIYFSYDVKMKEKGDIPEGYSVSREKKERFSLILESASTNQTSMYLCASSWTVVAETFFGQGTRLTVV.

The chain has TRBV2 and TRBJ2-1; maybe TRBD2 (5 bases). The CDR3 has 15 amino acids. From germline, CDR1 is SNHLY and CDR2 FYNNEI. V was pared by 4 bases and J by 8 bases, with 18 bases between. The chain's CDR3 is CASSGVGLAVDEQFF. CDR3 DNA sequence: TGTGCCAGCAGTGGAGTCGGCCTAGCCGTGGATGAGCAGTTCTTC.

The chain has TRBV5-1 and TRBJ1-2; TRBD1 is a possible D gene (5 bases). The CDR3 runs to 13 residues. Trimming shortened V by 0 bases and J by 6 bases, and 9 bases separated the two germline ends. Germline V CDR1 and CDR2: SGHRS, YFSETQ. This chain's CDR3 is CASSLGQNNGYTF. CDR3 DNA sequence: TGCGCCAGCAGCTTGGGACAGAATAATGGCTACACCTTC.

This clonotype has a count of ten or more. This chain joins TRBV28 and TRBJ2-5; possibly TRBD1 or TRBD2 for D (5 bases each). CDR1 and CDR2 (germline): MDHEN, SYDVKM. V lost 6 bases, J lost 4 bases, and 15 bases lay in between. This CDR3 region has 14 residues. CDR3 bases: TGTGCCAGCAGCCGCCCCGGGACGGGAGAGACCCAGTACTTC. This sequence encodes CASSRPGTGETQYF.

This clonotype was observed a few times. The V gene is TRBV9, the J gene TRBJ2-1; possibly TRBD2 for D (5 bases). Germline V gene sequence: CDR1 SGDLS, CDR2 YYNGEE. V gave up 0 bases and J gave up 5 bases, with 9 bases separating them. This CDR3 is 14 amino acids long. The CDR3 region is CASSVVPSNNEQFF. Here the CDR3 DNA reads TGTGCCAGCAGCGTAGTCCCTAGCAACAATGAGCAGTTCTTC.

The gene calls are TRBV24-1 and TRBJ2-2, with TRBD1 matching over 9 bases. Germline CDR1 reads KGHDR; CDR2 reads SFDVKD. This CDR3 has 16 amino acids. V dropped 4 bases and J dropped 6; count of bases not matched to a gene: 8. The DNA of the CDR3 is TGTGCCACCAGTGACCCCGGGACAGGGTTCGCCGGGGAGCTGTTTTTT. It yields the protein CATSDPGTGFAGELFF.

The CDR3 here is CASSLASNNEQFF. The CDR3 coding sequence is TGCGCCAGCAGCTTGGCTAGCAACAATGAGCAGTTCTTC. This sequence joins TRBV5-1 and TRBJ2-1, with TRBD2 as a possible D gene (5 bases). V lost 0 bases, J lost 5 bases, and 6 bases lay in between. Per the germline V gene, CDR1 is SGHRS and CDR2 is YFSETQ. The CDR3 is 13 amino acids.

This clonotype was seen only a few times. V is TRBV13 and J is TRBJ2-5, with a possible D match to TRBD1 (6 bases). V was pared by 4 bases and J by 4 bases, with 16 bases between. Germline V CDR1 and CDR2: PRHDT, FYEKMQ (reference sequence). CDR3 size: 15 residues. CDR3 nucleotide sequence: TGTGCCAGCAGCTCCTACAGGGTATATTCAGAGACCCAGTACTTC. Its translation is CASSSYRVYSETQYF.

This clonotype was seen a few times. V is TRBV7-2 and J is TRBJ2-3; D not certain. This CDR3 region has 15 residues. V lost 2 bases and J 0 bases, leaving 9 bases between the germline ends. Germline-derived CDR1 and CDR2 are SGHTA and FQGNSA. The CDR3 reads CASSLIVGSTDTQYF. The CDR3 DNA sequence: TGTGCCAGCAGCTTAATCGTGGGGAGCACAGATACGCAGTATTTT. The whole variable domain, remainder taken from reference TRBV7-2 and TRBJ2-3, is GAGVSQSPSNKVTEKGKDVELRCDPISGHTALYWYRQSLGQGLEFLIYFQGNSAPDKSGLPSDRFSAERTGGSVSTLTIQRTQQEDSAVYLCASSLIVGSTDTQYFGPGTRLTVL.

This clonotype was found a few times. The CDR3 here is CSARVVGRLNNEQFF. The CDR3 bases are TGCAGTGCTAGAGTGGTAGGACGACTCAACAATGAGCAGTTCTTC. V usage is TRBV20-1 and J usage is TRBJ2-1; D is undetermined. The V gene lost 1 base and the J gene lost 5 bases, with 15 bases spanning the gap. The germline V gene has CDR1 DFQATT and CDR2 SNEGSKA (reference sequence). This CDR3 is 15 amino acids long.

The rearrangement links TRBV5-1 to TRBJ2-5, with 11 bases that match TRBD2. V lost 4 bases, J lost 5 bases, and 7 bases stayed unmatched. Per germline, CDR1 SGHRS and CDR2 YFSETQ. The CDR3 totals 15 residues. The CDR3 DNA reads as TGCGCCAGCAGCCCCCCACTAGCGGGAGTGGAGACCCAGTACTTC. It yields the protein CASSPPLAGVETQYF.

This chain joins TRBV6-1 and TRBJ1-5, with a possible D match to TRBD1 (6 bases). The germline gives CDR1 MNHNS, CDR2 SASEGT. The CDR3 is made up of 15 amino acids. V lost 6 bases and J lost 0, with 12 bases in between. The CDR3 here is CASRRTVYSNQPQHF. The DNA of the CDR3 is TGTGCCAGCAGGCGGACAGTCTATAGCAATCAGCCCCAGCATTTT.

This clonotype showed up just a few times. This chain joins TRBV20-1 and TRBJ2-6; tentative D call: TRBD1 (6 bases). CDR3 length: 14 residues. The ends were cut back, 5 bases at V and 4 bases at J, with 12 bases in the middle. Germline V CDR1 and CDR2: DFQATT, SNEGSKA (reference sequence). The CDR3 protein is CSALYRAGANVLTF. Written as DNA, the CDR3 is TGCAGTGCTCTCTACAGGGCCGGGGCCAACGTCCTGACTTTC.

The gene calls are TRBV24-1 and TRBJ2-1; 10 nucleotides match TRBD1. The CDR3 has 17 residues. Trimming removed 0 bases from V and 5 bases from J; junction bases left unmatched: 6. Looked up from germline, CDR1 is KGHDR and CDR2 is SFDVKD. CDR3 DNA: TGTGCCACCAGTGATTTGCATTGGGGACAGGGGAACAATGAGCAGTTCTTC. This translates into CATSDLHWGQGNNEQFF.

About this clonotype itself: A read error may account for a junction end that differs from germline. The V call is TRBV9, the J call TRBJ2-5; D remains unclear. This CDR3 has 15 residues. CDR1 is SGDLS, CDR2 YYNGEE, per germline. In nucleotides, the CDR3 is TGTGCCAGCGCCGGAGTAGGGCGGTCCGAAGAGACCCAGCACTTC. Translating gives CASAGVGRSEETQHF.

The chain carries TRBV9 and TRBJ2-6; D is possibly TRBD1 (6 bases). V was pared by 4 bases and J by 0 bases, with 23 bases between. Per germline, CDR1 SGDLS and CDR2 YYNGEE. The CDR3 runs to 20 residues. CDR3 loop: CASSTATDRFRLSGANVLTF. CDR3 in DNA: TGTGCCAGCAGCACAGCTACGGACAGATTCCGTCTCTCTGGGGCCAACGTCCTGACTTTC. The full variable domain, completed using reference TRBV9 and TRBJ2-6, is DSGVTQTPKHLITATGQRVTLRCSPRSGDLSVYWYQQSLDQGLQFLIQYYNGEERAKGNILERFSAQQFPDLHSELNLSSLELGDSALYFCASSTATDRFRLSGANVLTFGAGSRLTVL.

This clonotype was counted between two and nine times. The chain recombines TRBV7-2 with TRBJ2-3; D unclear. The CDR3 consists of 13 residues. Germline V gene data show CDR1 as SGHTA and CDR2 as FQGNSA. Trimming took 2 bases from V and 3 from J, leaving 6 bases between them. For the CDR3, the DNA is TGTGCCAGCAGCTTACCCCCGACAGATACGCAGTATTTT. Translating gives CASSLPPTDTQYF.

This clonotype showed up just a few times. The rearrangement links TRBV18 to TRBJ2-7; maybe TRBD2 (5 bases). This CDR3 region has 13 residues. Trimming pared 6 bases from V and 2 bases from J, leaving 11 bases between. The germline V gene encodes CDR1 KGHSH and CDR2 LQKENI. CDR3 residues: CASSREVTYEQYF. CDR3 DNA: TGTGCCAGCTCCCGGGAAGTAACCTACGAGCAGTACTTC.

This clonotype was counted a few times. CDR3 loop: CATSDTGYYGYTF. The CDR3 DNA follows: TGTGCCACCAGTGACACAGGATACTATGGCTACACCTTC. This chain uses TRBV24-1 with TRBJ1-2; D is perhaps TRBD1 (5 bases). The length of the CDR3 is 13 residues. In germline, CDR1 is KGHDR, CDR2 SFDVKD. V was pared by 4 bases and J by 3 bases, with 8 bases between.

In this sample, this clonotype turned up a few times. CDR3 sequence (DNA): TGTGCCAGCAGTTACTCGAGGGGCCAAGCGAATGAAAAACTGTTTTTT. This codes for CASSYSRGQANEKLFF. The chain couples TRBV6-5 to TRBJ1-4, with D possibly TRBD1 on 5 matching bases. CDR1 is MNHEY, CDR2 SVGAGI, per germline. This CDR3 has 16 amino acids. Trimming took 0 bases from V and 5 from J, leaving 13 bases between them.

This clonotype was picked up many times. This rearrangement joins TRBV12-3 or TRBV12-4 to TRBJ2-2, with 9 bases identical to TRBD2. The V segment lost 3 bases and the J segment 5 bases; nucleotides outside the gene matches: 10. The CDR3 runs 17 residues. DNA of the CDR3: TGTGCCAGCAGTTTTAGGAGGCGGGAGGGGCCAACCGGGGAGCTGTTTTTT. This translates into CASSFRRREGPTGELFF.

This clonotype occurred a few times. DNA for the CDR3: TGCAGCGTAGGACAGGGGAGGGCTGGCTACACCTTC. Translation: CSVGQGRAGYTF. V gene TRBV29-1 combines with J gene TRBJ1-2; 9 bases agree with TRBD1. V lost 6 bases and J lost 7; bases outside the gene matches: 6. The CDR3 runs to 12 residues. CDR1 SQVTM and CDR2 ANQGSEA come from the germline V gene.

This clonotype was counted between two and nine times. The J gene is TRBJ2-3, the V gene TRBV5-1; TRBD1 agrees at 10 bases. Losses at the gene ends were 5 bases for V and 3 bases for J; bases not matched to a gene: 6. Germline CDR1 is SGHRS and CDR2 is YFSETQ. The CDR3 has 15 amino acids. The CDR3 spells CASRSDRGRTDTQYF. The CDR3 bases are TGCGCCAGCAGGTCCGACAGGGGGCGAACAGATACGCAGTATTTT.

This clonotype was counted many times. V usage is TRBV15 and J usage is TRBJ2-2; D perhaps matches TRBD1 (6 bases). In germline, CDR1 is LNHNV, CDR2 YYDKDF (reference sequence). The CDR3 runs to 14 residues. V was trimmed by 5 bases and J by 11 bases, leaving 18 bases between them. The CDR3 sequence is CATSGSQGRSELFF. DNA of the CDR3: TGTGCCACCAGCGGATCACAGGGACGGTCCGAGCTGTTTTTT.